Included here is one T cell receptor beta chain sequence, with context. This clone's antigen is unknown. No base-level quality is on record; no much larger clone is a single base apart. The cohort comprised more than 550 healthy bone marrow donors. At the time of sampling, all cohort members were nominally healthy, though unrecorded immune exposures were likely present. The donor tested CMV seronegative, placing the donor among the roughly 340 seronegative members of the cohort. Every donor gave a peripheral blood sample, and the peripheral blood mononuclear cells from that sample were used for TCR beta sequencing. The Qiagen DNeasy Blood Extraction Kit was used to extract genomic DNA from the blood cell samples. The sample belongs to a study of cytomegalovirus exposure and HLA in healthy donors (dated by TCRdb to 2017 to 2019). A note on the overall study: An earlier analysis of fewer than 750 of the donors reported about 300 Gb of sequence data and 117 million unique TCR beta sequences obtained from 180 million or so T cells. An early release covering roughly 580 HLA-typed donors comprised approximately 300 gigabases of sequencing data and around 80 million unique TCR sequences. Of the roughly 430 genotyped donors, 81% fell in the genetic ancestry cluster associated with self-reported Caucasian donors. The aim of the study was to test whether cataloging public T cell receptors could identify signatures of past pathogen exposure. Using immunosequencing, the study profiled T cell repertoires from fewer than 850 subjects and related those repertoires to cytomegalovirus serostatus. In addition to the first cohort of around 670 subjects, a separate validation cohort of approximately 130 different subjects was used. High-throughput TCR immunosequencing, statistical association of individual TCRs with disease status, and machine learning were combined to predict cytomegalovirus infection status. In a later analysis, previously published TCR beta repertoires from 666 donors were re-analyzed and high-resolution HLA genotyping was added so that TCR occurrence patterns could be studied. Rather than drawing on any new phenotypic data, the later analysis identified candidate immune exposures from TCR beta sequences and the way those sequences occurred across donors. An earlier analysis of fewer than 700 of the donors applied high-throughput TCR beta sequencing to assess whether each TCR beta V gene segment acted as functional or pseudogenic. Alongside the repertoire data, information on donor age, sex, ethnicity and CMV serostatus was compiled. A later genetic analysis took genome-wide SNP genotypes for about three fifths of the 666 donors and used that subset as a discovery cohort. All discovery cohort repertoires had been generated on a single sequencing platform. Both class I and class II loci were covered by HLA typing, at four-digit resolution. The number of donors typed differed by locus, with about 620-630 for A, B, C, DRB1 and DQB1, 522 for DQA1, approximately 580 for DPA1, and approximately 470 for DPB1. Roughly five DR-DQ haplotypes were treated as single units for association and clustering because of strong linkage in the cohort. Across 398 genotyped donors of the cohort, an average of about 250,000 unique TCR beta nucleotide sequences per donor were sequenced, and roughly 17% of those sequences were non-productive.

The method behind the library was the immunoSEQ multiplex PCR assay. The multiplex PCR relied on a mix of 60 forward primers for TCR Vbeta segments and 13 reverse primers for TCR Jbeta segments. The CDR3 region of rearranged TCR beta genes was amplified from genomic DNA with a multiplex PCR assay. On the Illumina HiSeq System, the amplified TCR beta libraries were sequenced as 87-base-pair reads. The original methods were these. A later analysis tallied 80 million to 95 million unique TCR beta chains across the 550 to 850 repertoires, and approximately 12 million of those chains were shared by two or more donors. Raw reads were error-corrected and collapsed into unique sequences by a nearest-neighbor algorithm in which closely related sequences were merged to remove PCR and sequencing errors. Alignment of CDR3 sequences to IMGT reference sequences was used to assign V, D and J gene segments. For a sequence to be retained, a match of at least six nucleotides to both a V gene segment and a J gene segment was required. Rearrangements were classified as productive when the CDR3 lacked stop codons and remained in frame with V and J, and all other rearrangements were classified as non-productive. Following IMGT convention, CDR3 was defined as the stretch from the second conserved V-encoded cysteine up to the conserved J-encoded phenylalanine. Sequences without an unambiguous match to a single V gene segment were excluded from the earlier analysis of 450 to 650 of the donors. An earlier analysis of a few hundred of the donors called V segments functional above 56.7% productive rearrangements and segregating when the between-donor standard deviation exceeded 5%. A statistical classification framework was developed to diagnose cytomegalovirus status using the catalog of TCR beta chain sequences. In a later analysis, V and J genes were assigned by comparing TCR nucleotide sequences against IMGT/GENE-DB human TR gene sequences. A later analysis assigned CDR3 sequences and most-parsimonious VDJ recombination scenarios with the TCRdist pipeline. In a later analysis, every TCR beta chain was defined by the combination of its CDR3 amino acid sequence and its V-gene family, and reads without a unique V-gene family were dropped. As a way to deal with suspected cross-contamination and a sequencing artifact, a later analysis dropped roughly 600 nucleotide sequences that were highly shared and had low generation probability. For each public chain, a later analysis derived a clonal expansion index from normalized ranks of inferred template counts within each repertoire. A later analysis computed generation probabilities with a VDJ recombination model fitted to out-of-frame rearrangements, and checked the results against IGoR. In a later analysis, hypergeometric tests were used to score TCR-TCR, TCR-HLA and TCR-CMV co-occurrence, with a repertoire-size bias correction applied to TCR pairs. In a later analysis, false discovery rates were estimated by permuting HLA or CMV assignments 20 times. In a later analysis, co-occurring TCRs were grouped using DBSCAN, with TCRdist sequence similarity added in when clustering inside HLA-allele-positive subsets. Co-occurrence clustering excluded repertoires with fewer than 30,000 or more than 120,000 public chains, plus five with anomalous nucleotide sharing. The source is immuneACCESS, and TCRdb retained only in-frame sequences with V and J called. Part of the clones is not carried over; for the studies checked, unresolved V genes explain less than half of this, and the remainder is unexplained. V and J calls and clone size are as listed in that table; D and trimming were resolved from the DNA. Recorded for this sample are approximately 180,000 clones; 80% of them occurred a single time. The biggest ten clones account for approximately 1% of the sample.

V is cut back by 1 base and J by 4 bases, with 18 bases in the junction unmatched. The CDR3 runs 19 amino acids, cysteine and valine included. The CDR3 DNA has 57 bases and is translated from base 1. Results and caveats for the whole study, not just this receptor: A later analysis found that TCR association rates varied across HLA loci, with DRB1 alleles showing the most associated TCRs and HLA-C alleles the fewest. An association between a missense DCLRE1C variant and V-gene and J-gene trimming of TCR beta chains was found in a later genetic analysis and replicated in an independent cohort. In an earlier analysis of some 500 of the donors, most TCR beta V segments appeared in productive rearrangements about 90% or about 30% of the time, broadly matching IMGT annotations. In a later analysis, HLA-associated TCR beta chains showed more clonal expansion and lower generation probabilities than non-associated chains that were equally common. Compared with the approximately 600-donor mean, donors in an Asian-associated ancestry cluster had fewer N-insertions in productive TCRs, according to a later genetic analysis. Correlated functional status among segregating V segments might reflect linkage disequilibrium, but an unknown experimental factor could not be ruled out. In a later analysis, most CMV-associated TCR beta chains were found to appear HLA-restricted, with HLA associations seemingly driven largely by CMV exposure. The classifier was reported to diagnose cytomegalovirus status with high specificity and sensitivity in both the original cohort and the validation cohort. While some public TCRs were present in many individuals, most TCR sequences turned up only very rarely across donors. It was suggested by the authors that the approach could potentially be generalized to other disease states and immunological phenotypes. In this cohort, only TCR beta chains were sequenced, and detectable features were limited by the absence of alpha or paired-chain data. Immune exposure information for the cohort was limited to CMV serostatus. Presence/absence analyses assumed roughly uniform sequencing depth across donors, an assumption that may not hold. Because HLA typing was missing for some donors at each locus, association tests included only the typed subset. Assigning TCR associations to individual alleles was difficult when HLA alleles, especially DR and DQ, strongly co-occurred. A total of fewer than 200 TCR beta chains were listed by the study as associated with cytomegalovirus. A later analysis associated 15,000 to 20,000 TCR beta sequences with specific HLA alleles at a false discovery rate of 0.05. Because counts were too low, seventeen rarely observed V segments, including chromosome 9 orphons, were excluded from the earlier analysis of roughly 580 of the donors. A few of the identified cytomegalovirus-associated TCR beta chains were confirmed in vitro to be specific for cytomegalovirus antigens. The sequencing pipeline was judged likely to have produced a cluster of highly shared sequence variants as a technical artifact. In a later analysis, several top co-occurrence clusters were reported to appear linked to parvovirus B19, influenza, CMV and Epstein-Barr virus. A further reported finding was that TCR beta sequences accurately predicted the HLA-A and HLA-B alleles for most subjects in the first cohort. Because the 87-base-pair reads could not distinguish some IMGT-functional V segments, including TRBV6-2 and TRBV6-3, those segments were excluded.

The receptor comes from a woman between 35 and 50 years old in good health and CMV-seronegative. The sequenced sample consisted of PBMCs. The receptor chain draws on TRBV23-1 and TRBJ2-7, with 8 bases aligning to TRBD2. TRBV23-1 is marked as an open reading frame, function uncertain. The CDR3 here reads CASSQLVQITSGELYEQYV. The bases are TGCGCCAGCAGTCAATTGGTACAGATTACTAGCGGCGAACTTTACGAGCAGTACGTC.